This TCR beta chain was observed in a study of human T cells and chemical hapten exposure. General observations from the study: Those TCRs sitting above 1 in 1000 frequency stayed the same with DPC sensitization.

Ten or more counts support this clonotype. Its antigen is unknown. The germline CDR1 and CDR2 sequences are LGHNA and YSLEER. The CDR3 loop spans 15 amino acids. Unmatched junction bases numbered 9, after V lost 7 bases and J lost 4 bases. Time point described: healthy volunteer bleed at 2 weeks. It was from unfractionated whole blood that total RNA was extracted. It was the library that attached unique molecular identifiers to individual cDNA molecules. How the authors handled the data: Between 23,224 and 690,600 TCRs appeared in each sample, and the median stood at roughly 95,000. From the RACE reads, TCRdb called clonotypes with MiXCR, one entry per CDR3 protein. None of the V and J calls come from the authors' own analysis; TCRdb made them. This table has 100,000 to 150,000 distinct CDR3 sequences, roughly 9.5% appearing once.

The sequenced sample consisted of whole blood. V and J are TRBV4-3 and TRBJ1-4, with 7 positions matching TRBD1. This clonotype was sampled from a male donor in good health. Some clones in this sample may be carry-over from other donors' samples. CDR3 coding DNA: TGCGCCAGCACACGCGACAGGGCGATTAATGAAAAACTGTTTTTT. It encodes CASTRDRAINEKLFF.